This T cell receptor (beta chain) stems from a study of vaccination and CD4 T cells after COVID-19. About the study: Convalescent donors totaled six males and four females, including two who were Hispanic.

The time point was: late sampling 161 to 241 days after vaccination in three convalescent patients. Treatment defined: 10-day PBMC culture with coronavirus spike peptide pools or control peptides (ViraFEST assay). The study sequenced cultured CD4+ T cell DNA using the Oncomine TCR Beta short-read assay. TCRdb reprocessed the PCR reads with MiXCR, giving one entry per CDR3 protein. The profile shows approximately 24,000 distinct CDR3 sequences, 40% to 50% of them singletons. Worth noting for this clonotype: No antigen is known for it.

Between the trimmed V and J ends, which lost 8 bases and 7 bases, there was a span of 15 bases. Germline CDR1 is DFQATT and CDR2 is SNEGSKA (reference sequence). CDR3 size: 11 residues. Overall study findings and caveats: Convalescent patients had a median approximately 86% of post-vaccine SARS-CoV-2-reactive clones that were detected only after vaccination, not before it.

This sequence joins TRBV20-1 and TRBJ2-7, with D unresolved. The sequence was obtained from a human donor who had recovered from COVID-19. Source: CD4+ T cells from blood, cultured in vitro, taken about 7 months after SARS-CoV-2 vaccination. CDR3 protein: CSHSEFREQYF. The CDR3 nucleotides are TGCAGTCACTCCGAATTCCGAGAGCAGTACTTC.